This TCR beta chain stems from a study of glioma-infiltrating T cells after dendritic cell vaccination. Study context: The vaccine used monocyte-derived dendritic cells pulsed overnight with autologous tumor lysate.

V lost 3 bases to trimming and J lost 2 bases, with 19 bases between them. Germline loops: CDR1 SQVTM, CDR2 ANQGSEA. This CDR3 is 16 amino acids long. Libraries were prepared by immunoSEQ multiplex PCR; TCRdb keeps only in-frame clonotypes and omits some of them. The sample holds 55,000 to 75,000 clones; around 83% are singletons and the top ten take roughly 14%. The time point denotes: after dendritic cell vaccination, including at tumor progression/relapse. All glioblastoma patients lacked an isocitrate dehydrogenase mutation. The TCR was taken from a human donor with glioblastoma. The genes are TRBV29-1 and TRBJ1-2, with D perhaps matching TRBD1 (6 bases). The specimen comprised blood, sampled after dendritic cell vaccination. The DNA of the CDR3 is TGCAGCGTTGATAGGATCCACGGGGGGCGGAACTATGGCTACACCTTC. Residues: CSVDRIHGGRNYGYTF.